This is a list of T cell receptor beta chains from one sample in a study of PD-1 blockade in mismatch repair-deficient tumors. Here immunoSEQ multiplex PCR was the method, and the copy in TCRdb shows in-frame clones only, minus some. The table lists about 9,800 clones, roughly 86% of them singletons. The antigens these receptors bind are not known. This specimen consisted of cells cultured in vitro, obtained from a patient treated with pembrolizumab. These receptors came from an adult with mismatch repair-deficient cancer. Both conserved end residues are part of each CDR3.

V,CDR3
TRBV25-1,CASSEFKGDGVNTEAFF
TRBV27,CASTAGTEAFF
TRBV11-2,CASSPLTGFDSYEQYF
TRBV2,CAPGGQSYGYTF
TRBV5-6,CASSLPGQGVYEQYF
TRBV4-1,CASKAMAGRAEETQYF
TRBV7-7,CARGGRPGELFF
TRBV5-6,CASSQDTTNTGELFF
TRBV28,CASNRGSSYNEQFF
TRBV19,CASRSWTDTDTQYF
TRBV25-1,CASSDISRGTNEKLFF
TRBV15,CATSKGTGTYSNQPQHF
TRBV6-1,CASSEGFRTNEKLFF
TRBV14,CASSSNRDAPSNEQFF
TRBV10-2,CASSEGQPPDTQYF